These 20 T cell receptor delta chains came from one sample sequenced in a study of gamma-delta T cells after stem cell transplantation (dated by TCRdb to the mid-2010s). The library was obtained by RT-PCR. The instrument was an Illumina MiSeq. Clonotypes were called again by TCRdb from the public reads via CATT, and duplicate nucleotide sequences were then merged into one entry. Recorded for this sample are 13,000 or so delta-chain clones; about 30% of them occurred a single time. 3.5% to 4% of the sample goes to the ten largest clones. Sequencing was performed on gamma-delta T cells. The source is a human donor. It is not recorded whose cells these are; they may come from a transplant donor.

The J gene is TRDJ1, the V gene TRAV29/DV5, with 10 nucleotides matching TRDD3. The V gene end was trimmed by 6 bases and the J gene end by 3 bases; junction bases not matched to a gene: 20. CDR1 and CDR2 from the germline V gene are NSMFDY and ISSIKDK. The CDR3 has 18 amino acids. For the CDR3, the DNA is TGTGCAGGACCCTACTGGGGGATCATTAACCGGGACGCCGATAAACTCATCTTT. As protein: CAGPYWGIINRDADKLIF.

This clone was recorded a few times. This rearrangement joins TRDV3 to TRDJ1; 12 bases fit TRDD3. The CDR3 length is 16 residues. V was pared by 3 bases and J by 0 bases, with 8 bases of the junction left unmatched. The germline V gene has CDR1 TVYSNPD and CDR2 GDNSRS (reference sequence). The CDR3 DNA sequence: TGTGCCTTCACCTCTGGGGGATACGATTACACCGATAAACTCATCTTT. Encoded protein: CAFTSGGYDYTDKLIF.

This clone has a handful of counts. The junction does not match germline at one end; this may be a read error. The genes are TRDV2 and TRDJ1, with 7 positions matching TRDD3. The CDR3 loop spans 19 amino acids. Germline lookup yields CDR1 GEAIGNYY and CDR2 EKD. CDR3 loop: CACGPSTLLGMGYTDKLIF. The CDR3 region has the DNA TGTGCCTGTGGTCCTTCGACCTTACTGGGGATGGGATACACCGATAAGCTCATCTTT.

This clone occurred a few times. The CDR3 DNA sequence: TGTGCCTGTGACAATTCCTATACTGGGGGACCACGGTACACCGATAAACTCATCTTT. It encodes CACDNSYTGGPRYTDKLIF. This chain joins TRDV2 and TRDJ1; 9 nucleotides line up with TRDD3. Trimming took 2 bases from V and 0 from J; bases not matched to a gene: 15. This CDR3 is built from 19 residues. Looked up from germline, CDR1 is GEAIGNYY and CDR2 is EKD.

The chain uses TRDV2 and TRDJ2; 13 bases are a match to TRDD3. There are 18 residues in the CDR3. Losses at the gene ends were 0 bases for V and 3 bases for J; bases not matched to a gene: 6. The V gene's germline CDR1 is GEAIGNYY and CDR2 EKD. The CDR3 loop reads CACDTGLGDTRMTAQLFF. The CDR3 DNA is TGTGCCTGTGACACCGGACTGGGGGATACGCGCATGACAGCACAACTCTTCTTT.

This clone was detected a few times. This rearrangement joins TRDV2 to TRDJ1; D ambiguous. The CDR3 has 15 residues. Trimming stripped 0 bases from V and 5 bases from J, with 15 bases between. CDR1 is GEAIGNYY, CDR2 EKD, per germline. CDR3 sequence (DNA): TGTGCCTGTGACACCGAGCCTTTAGAAGGGGATAAACTCATCTTT. It encodes CACDTEPLEGDKLIF.

The V call is TRDV1, the J call TRDJ1; 9 bases align to TRDD3. The V segment lost 2 bases and the J segment 0 bases; nucleotides outside the gene matches: 10. The CDR3 is made up of 18 amino acids. The V gene's germline CDR1 is TSWWSYY and CDR2 QGS. The chain's CDR3 is CALGEMTYWGTYTDKLIF. CDR3 sequence (DNA): TGTGCTCTTGGGGAAATGACGTACTGGGGGACTTACACCGATAAACTCATCTTT.

This clone was picked up a small number of times. The sample holds other DNA sequences that translate to the same CDR3. The CDR3 nucleotides read TGTGCCTGTGACACCGTATTAAGCTCCTGGGACACCCGACAGATGTTTTTC. This gives the protein CACDTVLSSWDTRQMFF. The chain combines TRDV2 with TRDJ3; D unresolved. Germline CDR1 and CDR2: GEAIGNYY and EKD. Trimming stripped 0 bases from V and 0 bases from J, with 8 bases between. The CDR3 length is 17 residues.

V usage is TRDV3 and J usage is TRDJ1; TRDD3 agrees at 9 bases. The J segment lost 0 bases and the V segment lost 3 bases, leaving 8 bases of the junction unmatched. CDR1 is TVYSNPD, CDR2 GDNSRS, per germline (reference sequence). This CDR3 is built from 15 residues. The CDR3 sequence: CALPTGGKYTDKLIF. The CDR3 bases are TGTGCCTTGCCTACTGGGGGAAAGTACACCGATAAACTCATCTTT. Full variable domain (missing parts from reference TRDV3 and TRDJ1): CDKVTQSSPDQTVASGSEVVLLCTYDTVYSNPDLFWYRIRPDYSFQFVFYGDNSRSEGADFTQGRFSVKHILTQKAFHLVISPVRTEDSATYYCALPTGGKYTDKLIFGKGTRVTVEP.

The chain couples TRDV3 to TRDJ2; TRDD2 agrees at 8 bases. The DNA end is a closer match to TRDJ1, so the J assignment may be wrong. This CDR3 spans 15 amino acids. Germline lookup yields CDR1 TVYSNPD and CDR2 GDNSRS (reference sequence). The DNA of the CDR3 is TGTGCCTCTTCCTACACGGGTCCTTTGACAGCAAAACTCATCTTT. Its protein product is CASSYTGPLTAKLIF.

This clone was seen once. V is TRDV2 and J is TRDJ3, with 10 nucleotides matching TRDD3. Germline CDR1 reads GEAIGNYY; CDR2 reads EKD. The CDR3 contains 19 residues. The junction had 10 bases not matched to a gene; V was cut back by 0 bases and J by 6 bases. The CDR3 here is CACDTGVLGDPLDTRQMFF. Written as DNA, the CDR3 is TGTGCCTGTGACACCGGAGTACTGGGGGATCCCTTGGACACCCGACAGATGTTTTTC.

The chain couples TRDV1 to TRDJ3; maybe TRDD3 (6 bases). The CDR3 has 20 residues. V was shortened by 4 bases and J by 0 bases, with 19 bases between the two germline ends. The germline CDR1 and CDR2 sequences are TSWWSYY and QGS. The CDR3 coding sequence is TGTGCTCTTGGGGCCCCGGCGGGGGAGCCTGTCTCCTGGGACACCCGACAGATGTTTTTC. Protein: CALGAPAGEPVSWDTRQMFF.

This clone is termed medium-sized. Other DNA sequences within the sample encode an identical CDR3. This chain links TRDV2 with TRDJ3; the D gene is possibly TRDD3 (6 bases). The V end lost 0 bases, the J end lost 1 base, and 9 bases lay between the germline ends. CDR1 and CDR2 (germline): GEAIGNYY, EKD. This CDR3 spans 17 amino acids. Here the CDR3 DNA reads TGTGCCTGTGACACCGTACTGGGTTCCTGGGACACCCGACAGATGTTTTTC. This gives the protein CACDTVLGSWDTRQMFF.

Worth noting for this clone: Other DNA sequences within the sample encode an identical CDR3. The chain joins TRDV2 to TRDJ1, with D tentatively TRDD3 (6 bases). V was cut by 5 bases and J by 4 bases, with 25 bases left in between. The V gene's germline CDR1 is GEAIGNYY and CDR2 EKD. The CDR3 is made up of 17 amino acids. This chain's CDR3 is CACASLAGDLSGDKLIF. CDR3 nucleotide sequence: TGTGCCTGTGCTTCTTTAGCTGGGGACCTATCGGGCGATAAACTCATCTTT.

The rearrangement links TRDV2 to TRDJ2; no clear D gene. CDR3 length equals 13 residues. CDR1 and CDR2 from the germline V gene are GEAIGNYY and EKD. V was shortened by 1 base and J by 1 base, with 3 bases between the two germline ends. CDR3 DNA sequence: TGTGCCTGTGACACGGTTTTGACAGCACAACTCTTCTTT. Amino acids: CACDTVLTAQLFF.

This chain joins TRDV1 and TRDJ2, with D tentatively TRDD3 (6 bases). CDR3 length: 19 amino acids. Germline V gives CDR1 TSWWSYY, CDR2 QGS. Trimming took off 0 bases at V and 1 base at J, with 18 bases between the two ends. The CDR3 is CALGELDRGRIVLTAQLFF. In DNA, the CDR3 is TGTGCTCTTGGGGAACTCGACCGGGGGAGGATAGTTTTGACAGCACAACTCTTCTTT.

This clone has a handful of counts. The chain uses TRDV3 and TRDJ3; TRDD3 agrees at 10 bases. CDR3 length: 19 amino acids. Germline V gene data show CDR1 as TVYSNPD and CDR2 as GDNSRS (reference sequence). V gave up 2 bases and J gave up 8 bases; unmatched junction bases: 18. CDR3 protein: CAFLDSSPRTGGYTRQMFF. CDR3 sequence (DNA): TGTGCCTTTCTGGATTCCTCCCCCAGAACTGGGGGATACACCCGACAGATGTTTTTC.

The chain recombines TRDV1 with TRDJ1; 9 bases are shared with TRDD3. CDR1 is TSWWSYY and CDR2 is QGS in the germline V gene. J lost 0 bases, V lost 0 bases, and 14 bases had no gene match. CDR3 length: 20 amino acids. The CDR3 DNA sequence: TGTGCTCTTGGGGAACTGCGCGGGGATACGCGCGGGACCAACACCGATAAACTCATCTTT. As protein: CALGELRGDTRGTNTDKLIF.

This clone is labeled medium-sized (0.01 to 0.1%). The same CDR3 is also encoded by other DNA sequences in this sample. The CDR3 reads CACDTGTAQLFF. For the CDR3, the DNA is TGTGCCTGTGACACTGGGACAGCACAACTCTTCTTT. The V and J genes are TRDV2 and TRDJ2; D remains ambiguous. The V gene lost 1 base and the J gene lost 4 bases, with 3 bases spanning the gap. The CDR3 length is 12 residues. CDR1 and CDR2 (germline): GEAIGNYY, EKD.

This chain connects TRDV2 to TRDJ3; 11 bases agree with TRDD3. The germline V gene has CDR1 GEAIGNYY and CDR2 EKD. J gave up 6 bases and V 3 bases, and 9 bases lay outside the gene matches. CDR3 length: 18 amino acids. The CDR3 region is CACDVLGDSSLDTRQMFF. The CDR3 coding sequence is TGTGCCTGTGACGTACTGGGGGATAGCTCCCTGGACACCCGACAGATGTTTTTC.